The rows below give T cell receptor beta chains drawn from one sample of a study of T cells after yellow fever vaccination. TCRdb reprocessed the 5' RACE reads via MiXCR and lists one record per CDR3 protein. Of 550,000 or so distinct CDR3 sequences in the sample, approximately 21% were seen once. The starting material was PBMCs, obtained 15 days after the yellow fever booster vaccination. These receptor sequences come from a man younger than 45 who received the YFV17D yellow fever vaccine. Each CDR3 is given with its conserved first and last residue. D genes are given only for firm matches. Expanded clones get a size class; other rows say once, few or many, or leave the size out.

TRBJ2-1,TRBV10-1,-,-,CASSESYRRDEQFF,TGCGCCAGCAGTGAGTCGTACCGGCGGGATGAGCAGTTCTTC
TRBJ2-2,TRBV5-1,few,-,CASSLEQSNTGELFF,TGCGCCAGCAGCTTGGAACAGTCGAACACCGGGGAGCTGTTTTTT
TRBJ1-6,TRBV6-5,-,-,CASSYSGGGSTRSPLHF,TGTGCCAGCAGTTACTCCGGGGGAGGGTCGACCCGTTCACCCCTCCACTTT
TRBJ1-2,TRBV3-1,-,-,CASSQVSGYTF,TGTGCCAGCAGCCAAGTCTCAGGCTACACCTTC
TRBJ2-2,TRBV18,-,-,CASSGLRRLNTGELFF,TGTGCCAGCTCCGGACTACGTAGACTTAACACCGGGGAGCTGTTTTTT
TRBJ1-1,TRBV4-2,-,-,CASSQDPDRPSEAFF,TGTGCCAGCAGCCAAGATCCCGACAGACCCTCTGAAGCTTTCTTT
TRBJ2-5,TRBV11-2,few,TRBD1,CASSKTKGGTGGAKTQYF,TGTGCCAGCAGCAAAACCAAGGGGGGGACAGGGGGCGCAAAGACCCAGTACTTC
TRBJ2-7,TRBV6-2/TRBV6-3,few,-,CASSGKPGRDDF,TGTGCCAGCAGCGGTAAGCCGGGACGGGACGACTTC
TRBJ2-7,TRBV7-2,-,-,CASSLMMDPGKQYF,TGTGCCAGCAGCTTAATGATGGACCCCGGAAAGCAGTACTTC
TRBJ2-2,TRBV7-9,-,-,CASSYGRTGELFF,TGTGCCAGCAGCTATGGTAGGACCGGGGAGCTGTTTTTT
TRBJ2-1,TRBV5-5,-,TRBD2,CASSFSSGRGRDEQFF,TGTGCCAGCAGCTTCTCTAGCGGTAGAGGAAGGGATGAGCAGTTCTTC
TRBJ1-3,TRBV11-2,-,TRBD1,CASGQGQTSGNTIYF,TGTGCCAGCGGACAGGGACAGACCTCTGGAAACACCATATATTTT
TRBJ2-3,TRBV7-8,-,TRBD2,CASSLASGGVYF,TGTGCCAGCAGCTTGGCTAGCGGTGGGGTGTATTTT
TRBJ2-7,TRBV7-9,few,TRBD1,CASSLGQTGVRGEQYF,TGTGCCAGCAGCTTGGGGCAGACAGGGGTCCGGGGCGAGCAGTACTTC
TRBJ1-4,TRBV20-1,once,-,CSARNYEKLFF,TGCAGTGCGAGAAATTATGAAAAACTGTTTTTT
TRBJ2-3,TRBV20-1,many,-,CSALLDTQYF,TGCAGTGCCTTGCTGGATACGCAGTATTTT
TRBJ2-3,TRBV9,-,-,CASSVVGTGADTQYF,TGTGCCAGCAGCGTAGTTGGGACGGGTGCTGATACGCAGTATTTT
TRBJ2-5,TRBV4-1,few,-,CASARGGSQETQYF,TGCGCCAGCGCCCGGGGCGGATCACAAGAGACCCAGTACTTC
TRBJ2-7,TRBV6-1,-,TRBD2,CASSRRPAGAHEQYF,TGTGCCAGCAGTCGAAGACCCGCGGGAGCCCACGAGCAGTACTTC
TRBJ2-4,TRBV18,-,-,CASSPRMTLAKNIQYF,TGTGCCAGCTCACCGAGAATGACATTAGCCAAAAACATTCAGTACTTC